The clone carrying this T cell receptor beta chain showed up just once. Its specificity is not known. This CDR3 comprises 14 residues. Losses at the gene ends were 6 bases for V and 5 bases for J; bases not matched to a gene: 3. Germline values: CDR1 MNHEY, CDR2 SVGAGI. This entry is derived from a study of cytomegalovirus exposure and HLA in healthy donors. 60 Vbeta and 13 Jbeta primers were used in PCR. Clones were read by immunoSEQ multiplex PCR, and TCRdb kept only the in-frame ones, dropping some. In the table there are around 150,000 clones, 60% to 70% of which are singletons. Notes on the study in general: Specificity for CMV antigens was confirmed in vitro for a few of the CMV-associated chains. Using the classifier, cytomegalovirus status was reportedly diagnosed with high specificity and sensitivity.

The source is a woman in her sixties in good health and CMV-seropositive. Specimen: PBMCs. This chain joins TRBV6-5 and TRBJ2-1, with 11 bases lining up with TRBD2. In DNA form, the CDR3 reads TGTGCCAGCAGCCGACTAGCGGGAAACAATGAGCAGTTCTTC. Translating gives CASSRLAGNNEQFF.